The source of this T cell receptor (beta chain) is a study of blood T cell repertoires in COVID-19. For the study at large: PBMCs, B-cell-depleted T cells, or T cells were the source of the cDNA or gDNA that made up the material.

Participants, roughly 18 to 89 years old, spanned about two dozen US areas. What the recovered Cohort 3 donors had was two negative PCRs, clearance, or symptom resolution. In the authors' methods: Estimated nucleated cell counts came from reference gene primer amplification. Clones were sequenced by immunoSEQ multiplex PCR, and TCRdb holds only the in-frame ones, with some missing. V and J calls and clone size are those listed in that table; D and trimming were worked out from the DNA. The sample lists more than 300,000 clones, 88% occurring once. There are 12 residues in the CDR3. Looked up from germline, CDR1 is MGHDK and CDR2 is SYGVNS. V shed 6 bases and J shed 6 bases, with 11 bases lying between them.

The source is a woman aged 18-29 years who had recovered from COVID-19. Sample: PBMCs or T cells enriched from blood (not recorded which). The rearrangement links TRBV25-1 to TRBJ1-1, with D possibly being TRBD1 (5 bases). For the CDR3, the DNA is TGTGCCAGCAGCGTGGGGGAGGCTGAAGCTTTCTTT. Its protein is CASSVGEAEAFF.